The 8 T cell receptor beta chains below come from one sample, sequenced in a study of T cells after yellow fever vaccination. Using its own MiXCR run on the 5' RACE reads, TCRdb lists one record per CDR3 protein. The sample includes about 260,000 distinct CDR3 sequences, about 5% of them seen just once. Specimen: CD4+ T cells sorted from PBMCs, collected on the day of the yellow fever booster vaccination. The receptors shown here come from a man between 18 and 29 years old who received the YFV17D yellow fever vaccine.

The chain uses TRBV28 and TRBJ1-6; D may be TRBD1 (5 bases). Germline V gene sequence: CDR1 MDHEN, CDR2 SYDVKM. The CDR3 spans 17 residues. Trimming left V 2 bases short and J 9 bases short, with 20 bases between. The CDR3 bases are TGTGCCAGCAGTTTACCTATTAGGGCCGTGGGGGGTTCACCCCTCCACTTT. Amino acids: CASSLPIRAVGGSPLHF.

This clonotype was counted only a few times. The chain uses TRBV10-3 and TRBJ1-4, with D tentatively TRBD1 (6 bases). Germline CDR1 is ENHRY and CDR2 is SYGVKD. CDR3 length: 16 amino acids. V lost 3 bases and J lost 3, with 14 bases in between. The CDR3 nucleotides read TGTGCCATCAGTGACAGGGGCGGGCAAGCTAATGAAAAACTGTTTTTT. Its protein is CAISDRGGQANEKLFF.

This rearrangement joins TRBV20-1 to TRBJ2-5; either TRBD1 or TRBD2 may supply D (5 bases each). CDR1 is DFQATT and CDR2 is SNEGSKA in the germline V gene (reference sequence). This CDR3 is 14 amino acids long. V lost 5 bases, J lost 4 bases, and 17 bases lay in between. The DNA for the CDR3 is TGCAGTGCTTCGGGGCCCCTCGGGCCAGAGACCCAGTACTTC. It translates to CSASGPLGPETQYF.

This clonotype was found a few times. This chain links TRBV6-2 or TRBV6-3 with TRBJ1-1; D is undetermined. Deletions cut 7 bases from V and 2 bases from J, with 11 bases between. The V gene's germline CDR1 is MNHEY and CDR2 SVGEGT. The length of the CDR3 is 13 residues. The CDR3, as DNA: TGTGCCAGCACCCCCGCAGGTAACACTGAAGCTTTCTTT. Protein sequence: CASTPAGNTEAFF.

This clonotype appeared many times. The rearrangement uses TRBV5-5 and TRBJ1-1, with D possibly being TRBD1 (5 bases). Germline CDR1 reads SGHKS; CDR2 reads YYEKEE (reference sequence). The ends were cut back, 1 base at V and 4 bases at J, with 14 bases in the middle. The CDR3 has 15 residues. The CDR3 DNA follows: TGTGCCAGCAGCTTGTCCTCTCAGGGAAGCACTGAAGCTTTCTTT. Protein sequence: CASSLSSQGSTEAFF. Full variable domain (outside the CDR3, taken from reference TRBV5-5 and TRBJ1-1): DAGVTQSPTHLIKTRGQQVTLRCSPISGHKSVSWYQQVLGQGPQFIFQYYEKEERGRGNFPDRFSARQFPNYSSELNVNALLLGDSALYLCASSLSSQGSTEAFFGQGTRLTVV.

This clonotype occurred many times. CDR3 sequence reads: CASTKGETQYF. The DNA for the CDR3 is TGTGCCAGCACAAAAGGGGAGACCCAGTACTTC. The J gene is TRBJ2-5, the V gene TRBV5-4; D is unclear. CDR1 is SGHNT and CDR2 is YYREEE in the germline V gene (reference sequence). V was shortened by 6 bases and J by 5 bases, with 8 bases between the two germline ends. This CDR3 is 11 amino acids long.

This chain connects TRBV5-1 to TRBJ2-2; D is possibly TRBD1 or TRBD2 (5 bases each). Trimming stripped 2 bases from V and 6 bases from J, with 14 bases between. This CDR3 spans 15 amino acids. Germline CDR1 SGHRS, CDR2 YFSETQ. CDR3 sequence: CASSLGTAVSGELFF. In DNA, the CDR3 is TGCGCCAGCAGCTTAGGGACGGCCGTCTCCGGGGAGCTGTTTTTT.

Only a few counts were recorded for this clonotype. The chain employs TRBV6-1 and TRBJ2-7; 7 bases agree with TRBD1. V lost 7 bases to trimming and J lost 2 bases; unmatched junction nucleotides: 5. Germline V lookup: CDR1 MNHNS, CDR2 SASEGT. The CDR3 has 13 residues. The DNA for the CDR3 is TGTGCCAGCAACGCAGGGGGACCCTACGAGCAGTACTTC. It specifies CASNAGGPYEQYF.